The 21 T cell receptor beta chains in this list originate from one sample, sequenced in a study of CD8+CD57+ T cells in acquired aplastic anemia. Genomic DNA constituted the template upon which TCR beta VDJ and CDR3 profiling was performed. One entry per CDR3 protein results from TCRdb running MiXCR on the reads. Here the sample spans about 190,000 distinct CDR3 sequences, less than 65% being singletons. Sequencing was performed on sorted CD4+, CD8+, or CD8+CD57+ T cells (not recorded which) from PBMCs. Receptors originate from a human donor in good health, serving as a control.

The J gene is TRBJ2-1, the V gene TRBV7-2; 7 bases are a match to TRBD2. CDR3 size: 14 residues. V lost 6 bases to trimming and J lost 4 bases; unmatched junction nucleotides: 6. CDR1 is SGHTA, CDR2 FQGNSA, per germline. Here the CDR3 reads CASSEAGRYNEQFF. The DNA of the CDR3 is TGTGCCAGCAGTGAAGCGGGACGATACAATGAGCAGTTCTTC.

CDR3 DNA: TGTGCCACCAGTCAGGTGTCTACGCGCTCGCAGTATTTT. Its protein is CATSQVSTRSQYF. This chain links TRBV24-1 with TRBJ2-3; D call uncertain. In germline, CDR1 is KGHDR, CDR2 SFDVKD. CDR3 length: 13 amino acids. Trimming left V 6 bases short and J 10 bases short, with 16 bases between.

This clonotype was recorded at least ten times. The V call is TRBV19, the J call TRBJ1-5; D unresolved. Germline values: CDR1 LNHDA, CDR2 SQIVND (reference sequence). Trimming took off 6 bases at V and 3 bases at J, with 18 bases between the two ends. CDR3 length: 16 residues. CDR3 coding DNA: TGTGCCAGTAGGCACCGTCACCGGGATGCCAATCAGCCCCAGCATTTT. Protein product: CASRHRHRDANQPQHF.

Comment on this clonotype: Relative to the germline gene, one junction end is altered; a read error may explain this. This chain connects TRBV7-9 to TRBJ1-6; the D is unclear. The germline V gene has CDR1 SEHNR and CDR2 FQNEAQ (reference sequence). This CDR3 comprises 14 residues. CDR3 DNA: TGTGCCAGCAGTTTAGGGTCCTATAAGTCACCCCTCCACTTT. This translates into CASSLGSYKSPLHF.

The V and J genes are TRBV20-1 and TRBJ1-6; 7 bases map to TRBD1. The CDR3 has 15 amino acids. CDR1 DFQATT and CDR2 SNEGSKA come from the germline V gene (reference sequence). J lost 7 bases, V lost 4 bases, and 10 bases had no gene match. The chain's CDR3 is CSATSGQALNSPLHF. The CDR3 region has the DNA TGCAGTGCTACGTCCGGACAGGCTCTAAATTCACCCCTCCACTTT.

The genes are TRBV7-6 and TRBJ1-3; a weak D match, TRBD1 (5 bases). The CDR3 is 17 residues long. Germline CDR1 is SGHVS and CDR2 is FNYEAQ. The ends were cut back, 2 bases at V and 0 bases at J, with 14 bases in the middle. The CDR3 DNA reads as TGTGCCAGCAGCTTACCCGGGACCGCTCCCTCTGGAAACACCATATATTTT. This gives the protein CASSLPGTAPSGNTIYF. The full variable domain, in which reference TRBV7-6 and TRBJ1-3 provide the parts outside the CDR3, is GAGVSQSPRYKVTKRGQDVALRCDPISGHVSLYWYRQALGQGPEFLTYFNYEAQQDKSGLPNDRFSAERPEGSISTLTIQRTEQRDSAMYRCASSLPGTAPSGNTIYFGEGSWLTVV.

On this clonotype: One end of the junction is discordant with germline, which a read error may explain. The CDR3 bases are TGCGGTGCAGGGATACCGGGACTAGATACCTACGAGCAGTACTTC. Encoded protein: CGAGIPGLDTYEQYF. The chain joins TRBV20-1 to TRBJ2-7; 8 bases map to TRBD2. The CDR3 consists of 15 residues. From germline, CDR1 is DFQATT and CDR2 SNEGSKA (reference sequence).

This chain uses TRBV2 with TRBJ1-5, with 9 bases matching TRBD1. CDR3 length: 14 amino acids. Trimming at V came to 4 bases and at J to 5 bases, leaving 3 bases not matched to a gene. Germline CDR1 is SNHLY and CDR2 is FYNNEI. Here the CDR3 reads CASSGGQGYQPQHF. The DNA of the CDR3 is TGTGCCAGCAGTGGGGGACAGGGTTATCAGCCCCAGCATTTT. Based on the CDR3 plus reference TRBV2 and TRBJ1-5, the full variable domain is EPEVTQTPSHQVTQMGQEVILRCVPISNHLYFYWYRQILGQKVEFLVSFYNNEISEKSEIFDDQFSVERPDGSNFTLKIRSTKLEDSAMYFCASSGGQGYQPQHFGDGTRLSIL.

This clonotype was detected ten times or more. V and J are TRBV20-1 and TRBJ2-3; no firm D call. CDR1 is DFQATT, CDR2 SNEGSKA, per germline (reference sequence). The CDR3 is 13 amino acids. V lost 0 bases, J lost 2 bases, and 6 bases lay in between. CDR3 loop: CSARDSPTDTQYF. CDR3 DNA: TGCAGTGCTAGAGATAGCCCCACAGATACGCAGTATTTT.

This clonotype was counted many times. The chain links TRBV4-3 to TRBJ1-4, with D hard to call. This CDR3 has 15 residues. V dropped 3 bases and J dropped 8 bases, with 16 bases sitting between them. From germline, CDR1 is LGHNA and CDR2 YSLEER. The CDR3 sequence: CASSQGEGVWEKLFF. CDR3 DNA: TGCGCCAGCAGCCAGGGCGAAGGAGTTTGGGAAAAACTGTTTTTT.

V and J are TRBV7-6 and TRBJ2-5; 7 nucleotides align to TRBD2. The J call may be faulty, since TRBJ2-3 better matches the DNA end. The germline V gene has CDR1 SGHVS and CDR2 FNYEAQ. CDR3 length equals 13 residues. The CDR3 region has the DNA TGTGCCAGCAGCTACCAGACTAGCCTCAAACAGTATTTT. It encodes CASSYQTSLKQYF.

The rearrangement uses TRBV6-6 and TRBJ1-5; D uncertain. Trimming took off 5 bases at V and 0 bases at J, with 20 bases between the two ends. Germline CDR1 MNHNY, CDR2 SVGAGI (reference sequence). This CDR3 spans 18 amino acids. CDR3 sequence (DNA): TGTGCCAGCAGTGAAGGCCCGGGGTGGGGATATAGCAATCAGCCCCAGCATTTT. Translated, it gives CASSEGPGWGYSNQPQHF.

This chain connects TRBV9 to TRBJ1-5; a possible D gene is TRBD1 (5 bases). This CDR3 comprises 13 residues. V was shortened by 2 bases and J by 3 bases, with 6 bases between the two germline ends. Germline CDR1 and CDR2: SGDLS and YYNGEE. In DNA, the CDR3 is TGTGCCAGCAGCGTCGGGACCAATCAGCCCCAGCATTTT. Its translation is CASSVGTNQPQHF.

This clonotype was recorded at least ten times. V gene TRBV5-1 combines with J gene TRBJ2-1, with D maybe TRBD2 (6 bases). The V gene lost 4 bases and the J gene lost 6 bases, with 20 bases spanning the gap. Germline-derived CDR1 and CDR2 are SGHRS and YFSETQ. The CDR3 is 16 amino acids. The CDR3 region is CASSPTGTPTGNEQFF. CDR3 DNA sequence: TGCGCCAGCAGCCCTACCGGGACTCCAACGGGCAATGAGCAGTTCTTC. The entire variable domain, with the rest obtained from reference TRBV5-1 and TRBJ2-1, is as follows: KAGVTQTPRYLIKTRGQQVTLSCSPISGHRSVSWYQQTPGQGLQFLFEYFSETQRNKGNFPGRFSGRQFSNSRSEMNVSTLELGDSALYLCASSPTGTPTGNEQFFGPGTRLTVL.

This clonotype appeared many times. J is TRBJ1-1 and V is TRBV6-5, with 7 bases lining up with TRBD1. The J segment lost 0 bases and the V segment lost 6 bases, leaving 4 bases of the junction unmatched. Germline V gives CDR1 MNHEY, CDR2 SVGAGI. There are 14 residues in the CDR3. CDR3 DNA sequence: TGTGCCAGCAGCTACAGGGGACTGAACACTGAAGCTTTCTTT. Protein product: CASSYRGLNTEAFF.

This chain connects TRBV2 to TRBJ2-7; 10 bases align to TRBD2. V shed 3 bases and J 5 bases; nucleotides not matched to a gene: 4. CDR1 and CDR2 (germline): SNHLY, FYNNEI. CDR3 length: 14 amino acids. Here the CDR3 reads CASSDGGTSDEQYF. CDR3 DNA: TGTGCCAGCAGTGATGGAGGGACTAGCGACGAGCAGTACTTC.

V is TRBV7-9 and J is TRBJ2-3, with D possibly being TRBD2 (5 bases). The germline V gene has CDR1 SEHNR and CDR2 FQNEAQ (reference sequence). Between the trimmed V and J ends, which lost 3 bases and 0 bases, there was a span of 10 bases. This CDR3 has 15 residues. The CDR3 DNA follows: TGTGCCAGCAGCTTCCCCGGGGAGAGCACAGATACGCAGTATTTT. Its protein is CASSFPGESTDTQYF.

With respect to this clonotype: Mismatch with germline at one junction end may stem from a read error. The V call is TRBV5-1, the J call TRBJ2-1, with a tentative D call TRBD2 (6 bases). This CDR3 has 18 amino acids. The V gene's germline CDR1 is SGHRS and CDR2 YFSETQ. In DNA, the CDR3 is TGTGCCAGCAGCTTGGCGACTAGAGGTGGCCTCTCCTACAATGAGCAGTTCTTC. This gives the protein CASSLATRGGLSYNEQFF.

This clonotype was seen repeatedly, ten times or more. This chain uses TRBV12-3 or TRBV12-4 with TRBJ1-5; TRBD1 agrees at 7 bases. V shed 7 bases, J shed 7 bases, and the junction held 7 bases outside the gene matches. The CDR3 contains 13 residues. The DNA for the CDR3 is TGTGCCAGCAAGGGGACAGCCCTGCAGCCCCAGCATTTT. This gives the protein CASKGTALQPQHF.

This clonotype was detected ten times or more. The J gene is TRBJ1-1, the V gene TRBV5-1, with D possibly TRBD1 on 5 matching bases. V was pared by 4 bases and J by 3 bases, with 19 bases between. The germline CDR1 and CDR2 sequences are SGHRS and YFSETQ. The CDR3 extends over 16 amino acids. Here the CDR3 DNA reads TGCGCCAGCAGCCCGGACGGGGCAGGGTCCTACACTGAAGCTTTCTTT. This translates into CASSPDGAGSYTEAFF.

This chain links TRBV9 with TRBJ1-1; 10 bases map to TRBD1. V dropped 0 bases and J dropped 2; count of bases not matched to a gene: 4. Per the germline V gene, CDR1 is SGDLS and CDR2 is YYNGEE. This CDR3 has 16 amino acids. The CDR3 protein is CASSVEGTGANTEAFF. In nucleotides, the CDR3 is TGTGCCAGCAGCGTAGAGGGGACAGGGGCAAACACTGAAGCTTTCTTT.